This record looks at one T cell receptor (beta chain) sequence and its context. Its antigen is as yet unknown. Assay: immunoSEQ multiplex PCR; the TCRdb copy retains only in-frame clones and omits some. The repertoire consists of 2 million to 2.5 million clones, with 85% to 95% occurring once and the leading ten covering 0.3% to 0.45%. This entry belongs to a study of shared clonotypes between healthy human individuals. Study context: Aged 18 to 49, the donors were two women and three men.

The split of CD4+ cells yielded CD45RA+ naive and CD45RA-negative memory subsets. Study-level findings and limits: Non-shared clonotypes displayed generation probabilities falling below those of clonotypes present in all four donors.

Germline lookup yields CDR1 SGHDN and CDR2 FVKESK. Trimming removed 0 bases from V and 6 bases from J, with 14 bases in between. This CDR3 spans 15 amino acids. This sequence was found in a man aged 18 to 30 in good health. Some clones in this sample may be carry-over from other donors' samples. The rearrangement uses TRBV14 and TRBJ2-5, with D possibly matching TRBD1 (6 bases). The sequenced material came from naive CD4+ T cells from PBMCs. The subset is: CD45RA+ positively selected. This chain's CDR3 is CASSQEGQGQKTQYF. CDR3 sequence (DNA): TGTGCCAGCAGCCAAGAGGGCCAGGGGCAGAAGACCCAGTACTTC.